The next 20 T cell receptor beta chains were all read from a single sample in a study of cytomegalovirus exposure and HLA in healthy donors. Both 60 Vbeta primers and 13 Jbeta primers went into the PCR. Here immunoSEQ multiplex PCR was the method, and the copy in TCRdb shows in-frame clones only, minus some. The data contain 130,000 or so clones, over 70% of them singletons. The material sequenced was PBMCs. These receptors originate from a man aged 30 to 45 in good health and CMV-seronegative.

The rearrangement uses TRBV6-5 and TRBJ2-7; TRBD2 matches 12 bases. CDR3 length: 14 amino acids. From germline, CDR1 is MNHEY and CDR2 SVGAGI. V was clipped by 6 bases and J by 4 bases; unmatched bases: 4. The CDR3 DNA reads TGTGCCAGCAGAACCGGACTAGCGGGATACGAGCAGTACTTC. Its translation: CASRTGLAGYEQYF.

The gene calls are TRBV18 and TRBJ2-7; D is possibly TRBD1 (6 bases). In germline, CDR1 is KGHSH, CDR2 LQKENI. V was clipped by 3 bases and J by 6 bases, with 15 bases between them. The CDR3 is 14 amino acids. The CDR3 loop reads CASSPPGRGPEQYF. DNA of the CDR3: TGTGCCAGCTCACCCCCGGGCAGGGGACCCGAGCAGTACTTC.

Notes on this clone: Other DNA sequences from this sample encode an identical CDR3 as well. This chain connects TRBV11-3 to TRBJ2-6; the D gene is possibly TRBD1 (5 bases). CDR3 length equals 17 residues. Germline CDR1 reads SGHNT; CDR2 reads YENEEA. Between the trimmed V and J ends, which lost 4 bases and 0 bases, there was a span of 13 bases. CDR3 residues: CASSSQGSGSGANVLTF. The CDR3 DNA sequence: TGTGCCAGCAGCTCTCAGGGATCCGGCTCTGGGGCCAACGTCCTGACTTTC.

CDR3 bases: TGTGCCAGCAGCAAAAGGAGGGCAGAGTACTATGAAAAACTGTTTTTT. Its protein product is CASSKRRAEYYEKLFF. The chain combines TRBV21-1 with TRBJ1-4. TRBV21-1 is a known pseudogene. CDR3 size: 16 residues.

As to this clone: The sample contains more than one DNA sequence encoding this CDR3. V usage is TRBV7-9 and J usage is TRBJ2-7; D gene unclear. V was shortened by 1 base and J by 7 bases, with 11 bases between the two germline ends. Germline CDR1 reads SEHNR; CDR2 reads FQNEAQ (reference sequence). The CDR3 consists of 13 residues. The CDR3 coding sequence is TGTGCCAGCAGCTTAGGGCTTTTGTATGAGCAGTACTTC. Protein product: CASSLGLLYEQYF. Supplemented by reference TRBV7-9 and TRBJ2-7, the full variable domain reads DTGVSQNPRHKITKRGQNVTFRCDPISEHNRLYWYRQTLGQGPEFLTYFQNEAQLEKSRLLSDRFSAERPKGSFSTLEIQRTEQGDSAMYLCASSLGLLYEQYFGPGTRLTVT.

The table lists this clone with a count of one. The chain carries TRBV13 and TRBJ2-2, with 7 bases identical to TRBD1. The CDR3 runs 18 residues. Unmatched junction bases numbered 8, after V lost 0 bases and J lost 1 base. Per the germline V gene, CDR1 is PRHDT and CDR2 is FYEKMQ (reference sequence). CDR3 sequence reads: CASSLGLGGAGNTGELFF. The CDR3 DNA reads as TGTGCCAGCAGCTTAGGCCTAGGGGGCGCGGGGAACACCGGGGAGCTGTTTTTT. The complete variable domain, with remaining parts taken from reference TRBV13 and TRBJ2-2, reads AAGVIQSPRHLIKEKRETATLKCYPIPRHDTVYWYQQGPGQDPQFLISFYEKMQSDKGSIPDRFSAQQFSDYHSELNMSSLELGDSALYFCASSLGLGGAGNTGELFFGEGSRLTVL.

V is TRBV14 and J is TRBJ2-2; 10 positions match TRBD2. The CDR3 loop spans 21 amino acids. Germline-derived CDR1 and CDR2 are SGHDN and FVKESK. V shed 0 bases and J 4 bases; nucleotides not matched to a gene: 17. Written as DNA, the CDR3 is TGTGCCAGCAGCCAAGATAGTACCCCCCAGCGGGGGGGCCGGGGCACCGGGGAGCTGTTTTTT. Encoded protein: CASSQDSTPQRGGRGTGELFF.

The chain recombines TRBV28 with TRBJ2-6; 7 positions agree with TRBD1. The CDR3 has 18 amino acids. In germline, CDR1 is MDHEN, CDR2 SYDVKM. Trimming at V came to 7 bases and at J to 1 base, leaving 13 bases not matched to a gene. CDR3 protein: CASMTGSSPGSGANVLTF. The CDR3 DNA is TGTGCCAGCATGACAGGGAGCTCCCCGGGATCTGGGGCCAACGTCCTGACTTTC.

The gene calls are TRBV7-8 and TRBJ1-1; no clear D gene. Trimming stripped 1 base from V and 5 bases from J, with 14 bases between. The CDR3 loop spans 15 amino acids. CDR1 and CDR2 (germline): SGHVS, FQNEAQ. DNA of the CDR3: TGTGCCAGCAGCTTAGTGTTTAGTGAGGGTACTGAAGCTTTCTTT. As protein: CASSLVFSEGTEAFF.

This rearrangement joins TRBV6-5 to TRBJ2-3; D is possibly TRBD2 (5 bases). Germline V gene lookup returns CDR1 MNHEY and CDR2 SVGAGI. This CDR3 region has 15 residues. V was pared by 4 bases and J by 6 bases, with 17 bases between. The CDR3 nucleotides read TGTGCCAGCAGTTCTGGTAGGACTTACCGGGATACGCAGTATTTT. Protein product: CASSSGRTYRDTQYF.

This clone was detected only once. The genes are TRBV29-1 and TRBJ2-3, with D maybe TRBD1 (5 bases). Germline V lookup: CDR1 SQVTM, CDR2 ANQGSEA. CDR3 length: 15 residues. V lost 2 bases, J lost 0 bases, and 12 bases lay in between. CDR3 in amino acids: CSVEKTAMSTDTQYF. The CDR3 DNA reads TGCAGCGTTGAAAAGACAGCAATGAGCACAGATACGCAGTATTTT.

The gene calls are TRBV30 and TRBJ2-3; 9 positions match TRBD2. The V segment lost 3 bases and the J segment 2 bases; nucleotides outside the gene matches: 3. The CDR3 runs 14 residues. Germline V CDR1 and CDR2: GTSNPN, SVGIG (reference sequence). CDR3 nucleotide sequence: TGTGCCTGGAGCGCGGGGGGGACCACAGATACGCAGTATTTT. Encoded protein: CAWSAGGTTDTQYF.

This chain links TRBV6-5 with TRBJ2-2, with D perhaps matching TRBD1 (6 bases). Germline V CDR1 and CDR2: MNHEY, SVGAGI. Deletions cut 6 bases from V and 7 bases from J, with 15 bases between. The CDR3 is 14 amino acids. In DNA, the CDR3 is TGTGCCAGCAGCCAGCAGGGGAGAGACGGGGAGCTGTTTTTT. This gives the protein CASSQQGRDGELFF.

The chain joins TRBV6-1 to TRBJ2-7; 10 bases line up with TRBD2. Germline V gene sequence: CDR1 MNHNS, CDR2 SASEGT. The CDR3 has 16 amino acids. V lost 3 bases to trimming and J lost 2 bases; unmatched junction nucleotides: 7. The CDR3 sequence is CASSESSGGSPYEQYF. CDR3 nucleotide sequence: TGTGCCAGCAGTGAGTCTAGCGGGGGATCTCCCTACGAGCAGTACTTC.

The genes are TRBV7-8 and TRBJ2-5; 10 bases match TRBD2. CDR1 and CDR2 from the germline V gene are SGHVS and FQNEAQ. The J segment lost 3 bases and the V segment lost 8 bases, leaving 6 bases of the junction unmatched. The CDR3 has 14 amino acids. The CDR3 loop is CASGHTSGKETQYF. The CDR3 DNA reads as TGTGCCAGCGGACATACTAGCGGGAAAGAGACCCAGTACTTC. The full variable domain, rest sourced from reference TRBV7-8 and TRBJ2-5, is GAGVSQSPRYKVAKRGQDVALRCDPISGHVSLFWYQQALGQGPEFLTYFQNEAQLDKSGLPSDRFFAERPEGSVSTLKIQRTQQEDSAVYLCASGHTSGKETQYFGPGTRLLVL.

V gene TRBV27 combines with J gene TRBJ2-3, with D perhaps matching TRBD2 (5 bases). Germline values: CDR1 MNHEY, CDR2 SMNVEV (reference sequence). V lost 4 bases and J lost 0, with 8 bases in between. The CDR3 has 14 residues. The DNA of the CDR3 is TGTGCCAGCAGTTCTCCTAGCAGCACAGATACGCAGTATTTT. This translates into CASSSPSSTDTQYF.

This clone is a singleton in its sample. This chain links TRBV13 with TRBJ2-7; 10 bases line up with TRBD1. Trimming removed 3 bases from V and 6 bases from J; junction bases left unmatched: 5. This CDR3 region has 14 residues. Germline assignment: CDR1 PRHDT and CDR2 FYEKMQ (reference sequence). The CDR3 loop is CASSFRDRGIEQYF. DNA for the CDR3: TGTGCCAGCAGCTTCCGGGACAGGGGAATCGAGCAGTACTTC.

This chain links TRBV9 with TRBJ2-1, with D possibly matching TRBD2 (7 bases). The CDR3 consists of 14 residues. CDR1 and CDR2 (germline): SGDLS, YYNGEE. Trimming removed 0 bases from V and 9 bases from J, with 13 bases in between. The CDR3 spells CASSVARGGGEQFF. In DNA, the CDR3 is TGTGCCAGCAGCGTAGCGAGGGGGGGTGGTGAGCAGTTCTTC.

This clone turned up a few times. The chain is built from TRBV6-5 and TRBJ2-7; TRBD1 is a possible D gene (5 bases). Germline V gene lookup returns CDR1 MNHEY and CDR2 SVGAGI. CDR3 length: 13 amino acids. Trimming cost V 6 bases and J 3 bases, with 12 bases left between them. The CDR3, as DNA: TGTGCCAGCAGCGATGAACAGGTCTACGAGCAGTACTTC. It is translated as CASSDEQVYEQYF.

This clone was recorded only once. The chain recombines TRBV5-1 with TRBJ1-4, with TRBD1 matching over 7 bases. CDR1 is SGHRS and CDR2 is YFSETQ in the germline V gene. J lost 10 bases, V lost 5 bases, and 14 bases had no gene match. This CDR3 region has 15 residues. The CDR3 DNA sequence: TGCGCCAGCAGACTTACCATGGGACAGAACGGAAAACTGTTTTTT. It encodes CASRLTMGQNGKLFF.